There are a few counts of the clone carrying this T cell receptor beta chain. Its specificity is not known. Deletions cut 1 base from V and 1 base from J, with 11 bases between. The CDR3 totals 16 residues. CDR1 is MGHRA, CDR2 YSYEKL, per germline. Each donor was a healthy Caucasian individual from Russia, aged roughly 6 to 90. Sample-barcoded 5' priming and a J-beta primer mix drove a second PCR of about 6 to 11 cycles. TCRdb called the 5' RACE reads again in MiXCR, with one record for every CDR3 protein. The sample lists around 1.1 million distinct CDR3 sequences; 35% to 40% were seen once. This record comes from a study of blood T cells in healthy people across ages. Study conclusions and caveats: Naive and antigen-experienced cells were not separated, limiting conclusive comparison.

Sequenced: blood. The source of this sequence is a man aged 18-30 years in good health. This rearrangement joins TRBV4-1 to TRBJ1-5; D is undetermined. The DNA of the CDR3 is TGCGCCAGCAGCCAAGGGCTGGAGTTCAGCAATCAGCCCCAGCATTTT. Amino acids: CASSQGLEFSNQPQHF.